This entry is about one T cell receptor beta chain. The antigen is unknown. These data belong to a study of cytomegalovirus exposure and HLA in healthy donors. Points from the study as a whole: In an earlier analysis, in some 500 donors, most V segments appeared productive either ~87% or ~30% of the time. Some TCR beta chains (164 of them) were listed as cytomegalovirus-associated. Sequencing artifact likely explains a cluster of highly shared sequence variants.

Use of 60 Vbeta and 13 Jbeta primers characterized the PCR. The table came from immunoSEQ multiplex PCR; TCRdb's copy has only in-frame clones and leaves some out. The table records around 180,000 clones, roughly 80% of them present only once. Material for sequencing was PBMCs. This TCR was sampled from a male donor in good health and CMV-seronegative.

DNA of the CDR3: TGTGCCAGCAGAATCGAACAGGGGGCGTTTAGCAATCAGCCCCAGCATTTT. Its translation: CASRIEQGAFSNQPQHF. This chain links TRBV28 with TRBJ1-5; TRBD1 matches at 9 bases. The V segment lost 6 bases and the J segment 0 bases; nucleotides outside the gene matches: 9. This CDR3 comprises 17 residues. Germline assignment: CDR1 MDHEN and CDR2 SYDVKM.